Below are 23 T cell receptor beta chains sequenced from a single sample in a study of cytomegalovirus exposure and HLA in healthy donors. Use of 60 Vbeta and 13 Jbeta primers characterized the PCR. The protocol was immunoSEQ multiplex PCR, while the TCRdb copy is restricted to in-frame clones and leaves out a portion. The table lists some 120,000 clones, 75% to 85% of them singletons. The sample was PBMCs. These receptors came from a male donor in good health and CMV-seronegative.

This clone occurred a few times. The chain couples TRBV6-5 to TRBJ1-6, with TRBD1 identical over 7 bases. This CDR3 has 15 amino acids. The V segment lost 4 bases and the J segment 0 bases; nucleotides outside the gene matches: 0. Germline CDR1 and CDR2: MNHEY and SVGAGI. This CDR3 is CASSWDSSYNSPLHF. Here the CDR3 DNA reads TGTGCCAGCAGTTGGGACAGCTCCTATAATTCACCCCTCCACTTT.

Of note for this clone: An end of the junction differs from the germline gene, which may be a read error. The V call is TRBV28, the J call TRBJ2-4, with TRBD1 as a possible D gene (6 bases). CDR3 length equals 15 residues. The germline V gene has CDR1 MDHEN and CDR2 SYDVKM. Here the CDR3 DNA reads TGTGCCAGCAGTTTGACAGGATTAGCCAAAAACAGTCAGTACTTC. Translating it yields CASSLTGLAKNSQYF. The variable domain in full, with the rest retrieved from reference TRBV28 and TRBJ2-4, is DVKVTQSSRYLVKRTGEKVFLECVQDMDHENMFWYRQDPGLGLRLIYFSYDVKMKEKGDIPEGYSVSREKKERFSLILESASTNQTSMYLCASSLTGLAKNSQYFGAGTRLSVL.

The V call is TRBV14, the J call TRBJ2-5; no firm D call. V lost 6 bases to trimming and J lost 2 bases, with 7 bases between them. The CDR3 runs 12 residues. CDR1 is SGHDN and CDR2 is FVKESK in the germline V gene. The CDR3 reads CASSNNQETQYF. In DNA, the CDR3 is TGTGCCAGCAGTAATAATCAAGAGACCCAGTACTTC.

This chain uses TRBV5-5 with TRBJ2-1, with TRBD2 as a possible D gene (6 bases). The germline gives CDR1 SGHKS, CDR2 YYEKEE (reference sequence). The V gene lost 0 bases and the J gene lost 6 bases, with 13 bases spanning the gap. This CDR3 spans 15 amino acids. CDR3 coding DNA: TGTGCCAGCAGCTTGGAACCGGGGGTGTTCAATGAGCAGTTCTTC. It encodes CASSLEPGVFNEQFF.

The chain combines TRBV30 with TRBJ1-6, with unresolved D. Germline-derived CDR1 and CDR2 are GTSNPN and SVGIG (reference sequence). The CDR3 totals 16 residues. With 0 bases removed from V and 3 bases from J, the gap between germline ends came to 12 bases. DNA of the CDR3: TGTGCCTGGAGTGTACCCAACGGTGACTATAATTCACCCCTCCACTTT. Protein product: CAWSVPNGDYNSPLHF.

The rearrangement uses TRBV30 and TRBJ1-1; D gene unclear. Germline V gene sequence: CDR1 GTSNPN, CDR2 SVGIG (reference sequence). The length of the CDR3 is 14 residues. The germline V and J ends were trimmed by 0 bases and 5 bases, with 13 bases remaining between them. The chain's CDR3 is CAWSVSLAGTEAFF. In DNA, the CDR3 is TGTGCCTGGAGTGTAAGTCTTGCGGGGACTGAAGCTTTCTTT. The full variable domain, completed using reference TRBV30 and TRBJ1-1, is SQTIHQWPATLVQPVGSPLSLECTVEGTSNPNLYWYRQAAGRGLQLLFYSVGIGQISSEVPQNLSASRPQDRQFILSSKKLLLSDSGFYLCAWSVSLAGTEAFFGQGTRLTVV.

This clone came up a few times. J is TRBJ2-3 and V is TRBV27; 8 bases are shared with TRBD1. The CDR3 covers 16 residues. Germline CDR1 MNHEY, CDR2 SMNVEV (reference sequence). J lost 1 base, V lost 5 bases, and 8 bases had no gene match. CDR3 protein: CASSLISTGGTDTQYF. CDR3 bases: TGTGCCAGCAGTCTCATTTCGACAGGGGGCACAGATACGCAGTATTTT.

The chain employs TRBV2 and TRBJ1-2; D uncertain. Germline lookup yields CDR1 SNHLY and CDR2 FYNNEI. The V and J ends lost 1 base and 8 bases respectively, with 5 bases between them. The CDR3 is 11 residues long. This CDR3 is CASSEGGGYTF. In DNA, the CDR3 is TGTGCCAGCAGTGAAGGAGGCGGCTACACCTTC. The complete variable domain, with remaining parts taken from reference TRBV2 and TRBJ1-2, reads EPEVTQTPSHQVTQMGQEVILRCVPISNHLYFYWYRQILGQKVEFLVSFYNNEISEKSEIFDDQFSVERPDGSNFTLKIRSTKLEDSAMYFCASSEGGGYTFGSGTRLTVV.

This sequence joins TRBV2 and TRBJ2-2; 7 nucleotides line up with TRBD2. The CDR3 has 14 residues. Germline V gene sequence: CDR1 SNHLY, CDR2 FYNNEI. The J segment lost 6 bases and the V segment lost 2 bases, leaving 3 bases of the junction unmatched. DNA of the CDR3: TGTGCCAGCAGTGAACCAGGGAGGGCCGGGGAGCTGTTTTTT. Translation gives CASSEPGRAGELFF. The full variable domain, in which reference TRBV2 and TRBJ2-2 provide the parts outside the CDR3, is EPEVTQTPSHQVTQMGQEVILRCVPISNHLYFYWYRQILGQKVEFLVSFYNNEISEKSEIFDDQFSVERPDGSNFTLKIRSTKLEDSAMYFCASSEPGRAGELFFGEGSRLTVL.

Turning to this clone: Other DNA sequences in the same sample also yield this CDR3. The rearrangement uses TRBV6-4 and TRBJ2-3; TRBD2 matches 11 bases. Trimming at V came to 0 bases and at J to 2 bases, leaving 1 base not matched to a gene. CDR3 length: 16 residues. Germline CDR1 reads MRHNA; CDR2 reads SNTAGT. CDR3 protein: CASSDSSGGATDTQYF. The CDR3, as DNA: TGTGCCAGCAGTGACTCTAGCGGGGGGGCCACAGATACGCAGTATTTT.

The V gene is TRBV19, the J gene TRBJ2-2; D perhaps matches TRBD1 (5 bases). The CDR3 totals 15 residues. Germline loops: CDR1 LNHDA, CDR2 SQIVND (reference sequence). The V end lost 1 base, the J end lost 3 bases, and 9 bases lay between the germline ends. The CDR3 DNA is TGTGCCAGTAGTATAGCGGCAGGGTACACCGGGGAGCTGTTTTTT. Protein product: CASSIAAGYTGELFF.

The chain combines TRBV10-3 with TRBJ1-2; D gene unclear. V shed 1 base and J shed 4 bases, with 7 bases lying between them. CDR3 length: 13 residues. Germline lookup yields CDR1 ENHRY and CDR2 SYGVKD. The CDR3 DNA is TGTGCCATCAGTGAGTTTACACCCTATGGCTACACCTTC. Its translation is CAISEFTPYGYTF.

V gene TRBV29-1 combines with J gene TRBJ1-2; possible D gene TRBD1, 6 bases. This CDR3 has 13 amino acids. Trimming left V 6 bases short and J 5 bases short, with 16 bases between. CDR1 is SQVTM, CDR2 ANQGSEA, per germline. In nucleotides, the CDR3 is TGCAGCGTCCCCCTAACAGGGTTATATGGCTACACCTTC. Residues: CSVPLTGLYGYTF.

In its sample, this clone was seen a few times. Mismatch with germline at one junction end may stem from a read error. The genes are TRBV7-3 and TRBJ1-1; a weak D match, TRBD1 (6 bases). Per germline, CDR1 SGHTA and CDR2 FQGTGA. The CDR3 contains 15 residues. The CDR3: CASRLTRGKNTEAFF. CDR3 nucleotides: TGTGCCAGCAGGTTAACCAGGGGCAAGAACACTGAAGCTTTCTTT.

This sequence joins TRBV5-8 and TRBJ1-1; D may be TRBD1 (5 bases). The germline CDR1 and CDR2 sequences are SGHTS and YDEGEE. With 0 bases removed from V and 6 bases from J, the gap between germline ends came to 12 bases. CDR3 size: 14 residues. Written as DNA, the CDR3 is TGTGCCAGCAGCTTGGACAGGAGAGGCCCTGAAGCTTTCTTT. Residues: CASSLDRRGPEAFF.

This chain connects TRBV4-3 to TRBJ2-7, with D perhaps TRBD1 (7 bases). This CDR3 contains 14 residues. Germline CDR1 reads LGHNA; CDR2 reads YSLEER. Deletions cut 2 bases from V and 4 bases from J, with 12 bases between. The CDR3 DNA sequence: TGCGCCAGCAGCCAATGGACAGGACTATACGAGCAGTACTTC. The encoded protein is CASSQWTGLYEQYF.

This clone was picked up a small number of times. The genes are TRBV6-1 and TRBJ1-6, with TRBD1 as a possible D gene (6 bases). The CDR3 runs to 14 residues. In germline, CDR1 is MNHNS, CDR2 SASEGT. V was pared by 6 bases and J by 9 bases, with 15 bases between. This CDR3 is CASSRDRSFSPLHF. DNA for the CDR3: TGTGCCAGCAGCCGCGACAGGAGTTTTTCACCCCTCCACTTT.

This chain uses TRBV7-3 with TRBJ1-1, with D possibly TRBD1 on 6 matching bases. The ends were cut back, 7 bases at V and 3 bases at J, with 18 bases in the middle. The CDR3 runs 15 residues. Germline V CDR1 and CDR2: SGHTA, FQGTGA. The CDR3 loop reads CASKGQGRGDTEAFF. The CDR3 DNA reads TGTGCCAGCAAGGGGCAGGGGCGGGGGGACACTGAAGCTTTCTTT.

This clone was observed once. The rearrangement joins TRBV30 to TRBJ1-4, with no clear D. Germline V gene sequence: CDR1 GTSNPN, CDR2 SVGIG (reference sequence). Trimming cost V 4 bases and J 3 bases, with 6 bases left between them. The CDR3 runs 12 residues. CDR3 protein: CAWKRSNEKLFF. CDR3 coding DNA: TGTGCCTGGAAACGGTCTAATGAAAAACTGTTTTTT.

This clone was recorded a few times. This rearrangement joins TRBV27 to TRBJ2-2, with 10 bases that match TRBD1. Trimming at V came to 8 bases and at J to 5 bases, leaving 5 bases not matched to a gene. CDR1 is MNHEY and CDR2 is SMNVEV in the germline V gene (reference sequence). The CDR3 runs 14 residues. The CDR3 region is CASCWGQGTGELFF. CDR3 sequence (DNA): TGTGCCAGCTGTTGGGGACAGGGGACCGGGGAGCTGTTTTTT.

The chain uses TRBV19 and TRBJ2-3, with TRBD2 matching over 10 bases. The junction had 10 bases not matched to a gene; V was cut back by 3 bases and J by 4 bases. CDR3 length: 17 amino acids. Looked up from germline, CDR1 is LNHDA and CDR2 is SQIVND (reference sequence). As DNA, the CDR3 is TGTGCCAGTAGTATTACAGGGAGCGGGAGGGGTGCAGATACGCAGTATTTT. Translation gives CASSITGSGRGADTQYF.

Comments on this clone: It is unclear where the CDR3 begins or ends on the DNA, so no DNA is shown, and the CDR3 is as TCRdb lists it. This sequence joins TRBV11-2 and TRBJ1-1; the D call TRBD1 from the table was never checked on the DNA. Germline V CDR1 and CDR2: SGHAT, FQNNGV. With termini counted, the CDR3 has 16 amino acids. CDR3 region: CASSFGSGQGKGEAFF.

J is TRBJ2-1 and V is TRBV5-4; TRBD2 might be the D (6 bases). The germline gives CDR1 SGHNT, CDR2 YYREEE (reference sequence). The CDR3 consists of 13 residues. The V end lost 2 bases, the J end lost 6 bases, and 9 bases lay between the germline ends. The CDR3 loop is CASSLLAANEQFF. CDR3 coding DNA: TGTGCCAGCAGCTTATTAGCGGCCAATGAGCAGTTCTTC.